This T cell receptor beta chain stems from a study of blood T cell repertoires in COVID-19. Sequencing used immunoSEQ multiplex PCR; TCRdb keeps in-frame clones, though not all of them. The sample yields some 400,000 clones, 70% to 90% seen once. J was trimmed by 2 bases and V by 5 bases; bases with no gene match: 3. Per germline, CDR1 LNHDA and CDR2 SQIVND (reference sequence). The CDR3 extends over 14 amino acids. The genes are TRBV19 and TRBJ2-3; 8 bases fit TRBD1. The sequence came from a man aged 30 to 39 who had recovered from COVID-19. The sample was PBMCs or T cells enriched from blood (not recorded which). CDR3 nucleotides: TGTGCCAGTAGTCAGGGGGCGTCCACAGATACGCAGTATTTT. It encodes CASSQGASTDTQYF.